One and the same sample provided the 2 T cell receptor beta chains below, sequenced in a study of T cell changes during pregnancy in multiple sclerosis. Assay used: immunoSEQ multiplex PCR; TCRdb lists only in-frame clones, some missing. The sample records about 68,000 clones, 75% to 95% being singletons. This material consisted of peripheral blood, taken in the second trimester of pregnancy. The receptors were gathered from a female donor with multiple sclerosis, enrolled in a pregnancy study.

This chain connects TRBV19 to TRBJ1-5; 8 bases align to TRBD1. Germline assignment: CDR1 LNHDA and CDR2 SQIVND (reference sequence). The CDR3 consists of 13 residues. Losses at the gene ends were 8 bases for V and 5 bases for J; bases not matched to a gene: 5. CDR3 sequence: CASFGQGDQPQHF. The CDR3 nucleotides are TGTGCCAGTTTCGGACAGGGTGATCAGCCCCAGCATTTT. Variable domain in full (rest from reference TRBV19 and TRBJ1-5): DGGITQSPKYLFRKEGQNVTLSCEQNLNHDAMYWYRQDPGQGLRLIYYSQIVNDFQKGDIAEGYSVSREKKESFPLTVTSAQKNPTAFYLCASFGQGDQPQHFGDGTRLSIL.

This sequence joins TRBV27 and TRBJ1-6, with no clear D. The CDR3 sequence is 18 residues long. The V and J ends lost 4 bases and 0 bases respectively, with 16 bases between them. Germline V CDR1 and CDR2: MNHEY, SMNVEV (reference sequence). CDR3 region: CASSSTQSKSSYNSPLHF. The CDR3 DNA reads as TGTGCCAGCAGTTCGACACAATCGAAGAGCTCCTATAATTCACCCCTCCACTTT.